What follows is one TCR beta chain and its context. Antigen unknown. Sorting took every CD4+ cell except CD45RA+CCR7+CD95- naive cells, reaching over 95% purity. The sample originates from a study of human CD4 T cells and Enterobacteriaceae. Study findings and constraints: Specific clonotypes appeared less expanded ex vivo than cross-reactive ones.

Ex vivo total memory CD4+ samples were deeply sequenced, detecting one cell in 200,000. TCRdb keeps only in-frame clones here, not all; method: immunoSEQ multiplex PCR. The sample has about 29,000 clones, around 80% seen once. The V and J ends lost 2 bases and 5 bases respectively, with 10 bases between them. Germline V gives CDR1 LNHDA, CDR2 SQIVND (reference sequence). The CDR3 is 13 residues long. This TCR derives from a human donor in good health. Sequenced material: memory CD4+ T cells from blood. The chain uses TRBV19 and TRBJ2-7; possible D gene TRBD1, 5 bases. The CDR3 loop reads CASSIQGFNEQYF. CDR3 nucleotides: TGTGCCAGTAGTATACAGGGATTCAACGAGCAGTACTTC.